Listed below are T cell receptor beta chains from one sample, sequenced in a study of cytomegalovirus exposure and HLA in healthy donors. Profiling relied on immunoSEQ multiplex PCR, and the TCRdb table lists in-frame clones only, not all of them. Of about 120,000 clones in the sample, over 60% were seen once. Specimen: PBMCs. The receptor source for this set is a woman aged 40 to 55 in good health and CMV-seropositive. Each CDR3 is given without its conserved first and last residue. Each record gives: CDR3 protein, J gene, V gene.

CDR3 protein: ASLASPGLAYEQY; J gene: TRBJ2-7; V gene: TRBV6-6
CDR3 protein: ASRLRDTSYEQY; J gene: TRBJ2-7; V gene: TRBV5-1
CDR3 protein: ASSLRDRGHNEQF; J gene: TRBJ2-1; V gene: TRBV7-2
CDR3 protein: ASSFYPGSGYT; J gene: TRBJ1-2; V gene: TRBV7-2
CDR3 protein: ASSLKGARGTYGYT; J gene: TRBJ1-2; V gene: TRBV27
CDR3 protein: ASSPGQNTEAF; J gene: TRBJ1-1; V gene: TRBV19
CDR3 protein: ASSTGTGRTGNTIY; J gene: TRBJ1-3; V gene: TRBV6-6
CDR3 protein: ATLPQGLVKNIQY; J gene: TRBJ2-4; V gene: TRBV2
CDR3 protein: ASSIQDYEQY; J gene: TRBJ2-7; V gene: TRBV7-2
CDR3 protein: ASSYSRLTGNYGYT; J gene: TRBJ1-2; V gene: TRBV6-5
CDR3 protein: ASSGGTGAYEQY; J gene: TRBJ2-7; V gene: TRBV2
CDR3 protein: ASSKGLAALGTYEQY; J gene: TRBJ2-7; V gene: TRBV2
CDR3 protein: ASSSTRSYEQY; J gene: TRBJ2-7; V gene: TRBV13
CDR3 protein: ASSQQSASRSAYEQY; J gene: -; V gene: TRBV4-1
CDR3 protein: ASSLERRSYEQY; J gene: TRBJ2-7; V gene: TRBV5-1
CDR3 protein: ASSRNPQGTRGYGYT; J gene: TRBJ1-2; V gene: TRBV7-2
CDR3 protein: VSSRGQGPDTQY; J gene: TRBJ2-3; V gene: TRBV4-3
CDR3 protein: ASSTRQGWNTEAF; J gene: TRBJ1-1; V gene: TRBV5-1
CDR3 protein: ASSPPSFGGGYGYT; J gene: TRBJ1-2; V gene: TRBV25-1
CDR3 protein: ASSFSPQRETQY; J gene: TRBJ2-5; V gene: TRBV5-1
CDR3 protein: ATIRDNHNSPLH; J gene: TRBJ1-6; V gene: TRBV6-1
CDR3 protein: ASSSGGEQY; J gene: TRBJ2-7; V gene: TRBV7-2
CDR3 protein: ASSDDRIEQY; J gene: TRBJ2-7; V gene: TRBV25-1
CDR3 protein: ASSHTGTSGRNEQF; J gene: TRBJ2-1; V gene: TRBV6-4
CDR3 protein: ASSPDRDNRGGYT; J gene: TRBJ1-2; V gene: TRBV5-5
CDR3 protein: AWTPGRGSNQPQH; J gene: TRBJ1-5; V gene: TRBV30
CDR3 protein: ASSTGTASYYGYT; J gene: TRBJ1-2; V gene: TRBV5-1
CDR3 protein: ASSLDRLAGELF; J gene: TRBJ2-2; V gene: TRBV5-4
CDR3 protein: ASSLYGTGTEEQY; J gene: TRBJ2-7; V gene: TRBV5-5
CDR3 protein: ASSANRGGTGELF; J gene: TRBJ2-2; V gene: TRBV10-1
CDR3 protein: ASSYKKALNTEAF; J gene: TRBJ1-1; V gene: TRBV6-5
CDR3 protein: ASSMGQGSYNSPLH; J gene: TRBJ1-6; V gene: TRBV19
CDR3 protein: ATSRAVSTNEKLF; J gene: TRBJ1-4; V gene: TRBV15
CDR3 protein: ATALAPTYEQY; J gene: TRBJ2-7; V gene: TRBV6-1
CDR3 protein: ASSSQPGQGGETQY; J gene: TRBJ2-5; V gene: TRBV7-2
CDR3 protein: ASSQTGNTEAF; J gene: TRBJ1-1; V gene: TRBV2
CDR3 protein: ASSVREVNEQF; J gene: TRBJ2-1; V gene: TRBV2
CDR3 protein: ASSPTSGIYNEQF; J gene: TRBJ2-1; V gene: TRBV2
CDR3 protein: ASSLAGGREQY; J gene: TRBJ2-7; V gene: TRBV5-1
CDR3 protein: ASSVGKGTNEQY; J gene: TRBJ2-7; V gene: TRBV9
CDR3 protein: ASSRGAGNSGNTIY; J gene: TRBJ1-3; V gene: TRBV5-1
CDR3 protein: ASSFVQGADTQY; J gene: TRBJ2-3; V gene: TRBV7-2
CDR3 protein: ASSLGGTQGEKLF; J gene: TRBJ1-4; V gene: TRBV19
CDR3 protein: ASSLGQGASSEQF; J gene: TRBJ2-1; V gene: TRBV19
CDR3 protein: ASSTQTGTGELF; J gene: TRBJ2-2; V gene: TRBV19
CDR3 protein: ASSSTGAYNSPLH; J gene: TRBJ1-6; V gene: TRBV5-1
CDR3 protein: ASTRTSGNTGELF; J gene: TRBJ2-2; V gene: TRBV19
CDR3 protein: ASKLTGTYEQY; J gene: TRBJ2-7; V gene: TRBV6-1
CDR3 protein: ASRGPGTSGSYEQY; J gene: TRBJ2-7; V gene: TRBV2
CDR3 protein: ASSLVAPGALNTEAF; J gene: TRBJ1-1; V gene: TRBV11-2
CDR3 protein: ASNRDRGPYEQY; J gene: TRBJ2-7; V gene: TRBV6-1
CDR3 protein: ASSLGRDQPQH; J gene: TRBJ1-5; V gene: TRBV7-3
CDR3 protein: ASSFRGQGNQPQH; J gene: TRBJ1-5; V gene: TRBV5-6